This TCR beta chain was observed in a study of blood T cell repertoires in COVID-19. Germline V CDR1 and CDR2: SGHDN, FVKESK. V lost 1 base and J 4 bases, leaving 14 bases between the germline ends. The CDR3 spans 15 residues. Repertoires were generated with immunoSEQ multiplex PCR, while TCRdb's copy carries only in-frame clones and drops some. Of about 170,000 clones listed, 85% to 90% are singletons. This receptor was identified in a woman aged 60-75 years with COVID-19, enrolled during active disease. The specimen sequenced was peripheral blood. The chain employs TRBV14 and TRBJ2-7; weak D call: TRBD1 (6 bases). The CDR3 sequence: CASSQVSGGFYEQYF. DNA of the CDR3: TGTGCCAGCAGCCAAGTTAGTGGGGGCTTTTACGAGCAGTACTTC. The complete variable domain, with remaining parts taken from reference TRBV14 and TRBJ2-7, reads EAGVTQFPSHSVIEKGQTVTLRCDPISGHDNLYWYRRVMGKEIKFLLHFVKESKQDESGMPNNRFLAERTGGTYSTLKVQPAELEDSGVYFCASSQVSGGFYEQYFGPGTRLTVT.